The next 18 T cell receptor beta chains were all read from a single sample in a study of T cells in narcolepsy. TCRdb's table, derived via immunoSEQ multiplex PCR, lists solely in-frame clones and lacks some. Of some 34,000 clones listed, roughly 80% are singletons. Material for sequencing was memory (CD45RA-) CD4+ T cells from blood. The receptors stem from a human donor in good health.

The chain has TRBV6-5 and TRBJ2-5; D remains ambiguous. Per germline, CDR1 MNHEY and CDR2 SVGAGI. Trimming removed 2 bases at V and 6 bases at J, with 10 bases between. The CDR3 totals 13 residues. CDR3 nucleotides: TGTGCCAGCAGTTACGCTGGGATGCAGACCCAGTACTTC. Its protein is CASSYAGMQTQYF.

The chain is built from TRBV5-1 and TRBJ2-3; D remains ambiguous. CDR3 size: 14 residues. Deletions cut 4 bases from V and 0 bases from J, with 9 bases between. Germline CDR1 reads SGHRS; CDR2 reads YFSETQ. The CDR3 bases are TGCGCCAGCAGCCCTGGCGGTAGCACAGATACGCAGTATTTT. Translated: CASSPGGSTDTQYF.

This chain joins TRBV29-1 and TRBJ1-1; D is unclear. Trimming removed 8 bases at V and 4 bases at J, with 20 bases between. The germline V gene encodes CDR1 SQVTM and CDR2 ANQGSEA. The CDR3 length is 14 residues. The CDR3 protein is CSLTAGNGGTEAFF. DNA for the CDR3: TGCAGCCTCACAGCGGGCAACGGCGGCACTGAAGCTTTCTTT.

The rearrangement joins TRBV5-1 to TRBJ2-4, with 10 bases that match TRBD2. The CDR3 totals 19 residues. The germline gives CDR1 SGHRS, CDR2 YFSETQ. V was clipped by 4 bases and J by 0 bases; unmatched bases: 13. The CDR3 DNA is TGCGCCAGCAGCCGCCCCCGGACTAGCGGATTCTTAGCCAAAAACATTCAGTACTTC. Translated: CASSRPRTSGFLAKNIQYF.

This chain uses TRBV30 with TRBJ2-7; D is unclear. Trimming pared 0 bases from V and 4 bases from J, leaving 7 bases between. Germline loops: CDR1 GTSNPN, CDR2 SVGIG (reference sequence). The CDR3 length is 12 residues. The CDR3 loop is CAWSVTRYEQYF. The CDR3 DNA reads TGTGCCTGGAGTGTCACGCGGTACGAGCAGTACTTC.

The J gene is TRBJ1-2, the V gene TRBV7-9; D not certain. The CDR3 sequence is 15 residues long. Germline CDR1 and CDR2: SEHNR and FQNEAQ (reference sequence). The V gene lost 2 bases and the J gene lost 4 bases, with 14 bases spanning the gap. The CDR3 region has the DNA TGTGCCAGCAGCTTACGCGGGGAGCCAGGCTATGGCTACACCTTC. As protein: CASSLRGEPGYGYTF. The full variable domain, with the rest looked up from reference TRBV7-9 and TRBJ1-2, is DTGVSQNPRHKITKRGQNVTFRCDPISEHNRLYWYRQTLGQGPEFLTYFQNEAQLEKSRLLSDRFSAERPKGSFSTLEIQRTEQGDSAMYLCASSLRGEPGYGYTFGSGTRLTVV.

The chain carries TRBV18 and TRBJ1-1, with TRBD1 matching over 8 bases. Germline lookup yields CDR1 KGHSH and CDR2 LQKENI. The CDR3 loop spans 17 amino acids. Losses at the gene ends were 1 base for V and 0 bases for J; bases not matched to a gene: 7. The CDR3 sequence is CASSPRLQGGLNTEAFF. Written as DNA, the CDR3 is TGTGCCAGCTCACCACGACTACAGGGGGGCCTGAACACTGAAGCTTTCTTT.

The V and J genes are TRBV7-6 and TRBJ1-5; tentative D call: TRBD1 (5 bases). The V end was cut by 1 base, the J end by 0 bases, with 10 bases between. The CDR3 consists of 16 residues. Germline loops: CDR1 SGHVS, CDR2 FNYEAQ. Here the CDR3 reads CASSLGSRASNQPQHF. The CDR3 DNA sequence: TGTGCCAGCAGCTTAGGGTCCAGGGCTAGCAATCAGCCCCAGCATTTT.

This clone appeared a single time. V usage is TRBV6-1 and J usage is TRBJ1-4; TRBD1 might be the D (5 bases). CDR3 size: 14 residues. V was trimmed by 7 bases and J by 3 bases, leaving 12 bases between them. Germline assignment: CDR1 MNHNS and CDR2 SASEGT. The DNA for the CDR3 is TGTGCCAGCACCCCCAGGGAAGCTAATGAAAAACTGTTTTTT. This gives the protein CASTPREANEKLFF.

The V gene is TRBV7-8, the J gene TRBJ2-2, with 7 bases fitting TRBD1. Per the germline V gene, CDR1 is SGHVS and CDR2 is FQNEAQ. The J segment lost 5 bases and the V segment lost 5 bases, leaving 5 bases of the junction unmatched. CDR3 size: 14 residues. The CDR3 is CASSGQAHTGELFF. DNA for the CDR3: TGTGCCAGCAGCGGACAGGCCCATACCGGGGAGCTGTTTTTT.

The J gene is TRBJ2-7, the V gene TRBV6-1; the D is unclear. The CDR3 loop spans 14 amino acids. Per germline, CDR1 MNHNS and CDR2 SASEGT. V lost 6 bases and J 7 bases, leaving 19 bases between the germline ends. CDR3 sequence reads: CASSLDPDGREQYF. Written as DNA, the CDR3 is TGTGCCAGCAGCCTAGACCCAGACGGGCGGGAGCAGTACTTC.

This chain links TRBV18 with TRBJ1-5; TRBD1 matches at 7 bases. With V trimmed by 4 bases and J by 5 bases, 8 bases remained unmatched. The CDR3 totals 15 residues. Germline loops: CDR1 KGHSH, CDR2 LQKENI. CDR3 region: CASSLRQGADQPQHF. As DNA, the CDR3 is TGTGCCAGCTCACTTAGACAGGGAGCCGATCAGCCCCAGCATTTT.

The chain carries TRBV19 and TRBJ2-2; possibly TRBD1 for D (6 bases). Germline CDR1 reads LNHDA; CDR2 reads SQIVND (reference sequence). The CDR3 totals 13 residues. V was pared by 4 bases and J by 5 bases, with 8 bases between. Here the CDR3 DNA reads TGTGCCAGTAGTAACCAGGGGACCGGGGAGCTGTTTTTT. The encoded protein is CASSNQGTGELFF.

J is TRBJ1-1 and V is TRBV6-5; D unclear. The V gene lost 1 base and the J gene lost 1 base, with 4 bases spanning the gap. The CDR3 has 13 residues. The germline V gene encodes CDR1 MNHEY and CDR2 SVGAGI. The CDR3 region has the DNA TGTGCCAGCAGTTACTTGGGGAACACTGAAGCTTTCTTT. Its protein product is CASSYLGNTEAFF.

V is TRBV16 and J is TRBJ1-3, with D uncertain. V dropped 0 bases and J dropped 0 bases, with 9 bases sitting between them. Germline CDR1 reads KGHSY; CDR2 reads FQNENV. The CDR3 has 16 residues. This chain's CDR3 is CASSQSHAGSGNTIYF. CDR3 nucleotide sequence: TGTGCCAGCAGCCAATCCCACGCCGGCTCTGGAAACACCATATATTTT. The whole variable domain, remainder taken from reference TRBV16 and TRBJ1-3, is GEEVAQTPKHLVRGEGQKAKLYCAPIKGHSYVFWYQQVLKNEFKFLISFQNENVFDETGMPKERFSAKCLPNSPCSLEIQATKLEDSAVYFCASSQSHAGSGNTIYFGEGSWLTVV.

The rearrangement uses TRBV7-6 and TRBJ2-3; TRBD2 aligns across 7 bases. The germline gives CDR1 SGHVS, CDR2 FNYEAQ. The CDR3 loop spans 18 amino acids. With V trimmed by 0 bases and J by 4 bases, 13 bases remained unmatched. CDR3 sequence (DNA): TGTGCCAGCAGCTTAGCTCCGGCAGCGGGGATTGTCTCAGATACGCAGTATTTT. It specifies CASSLAPAAGIVSDTQYF.

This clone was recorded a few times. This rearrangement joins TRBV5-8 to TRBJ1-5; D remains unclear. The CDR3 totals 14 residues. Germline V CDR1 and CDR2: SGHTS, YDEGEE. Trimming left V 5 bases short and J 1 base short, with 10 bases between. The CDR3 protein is CASSLRPSNQPQHF. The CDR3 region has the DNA TGTGCCAGCAGTTTAAGGCCAAGCAATCAGCCCCAGCATTTT.

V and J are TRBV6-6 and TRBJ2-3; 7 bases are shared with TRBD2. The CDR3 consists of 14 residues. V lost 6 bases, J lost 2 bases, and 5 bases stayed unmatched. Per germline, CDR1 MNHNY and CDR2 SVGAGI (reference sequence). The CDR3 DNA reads TGTGCCAGCAGGGGGGAGGGGAACACAGATACGCAGTATTTT. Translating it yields CASRGEGNTDTQYF.